This TCR beta chain came from a study of early T cells in non-severe SARS-CoV-2 infection. The CDR3 runs to 14 residues. Germline V lookup: CDR1 SGHRS, CDR2 YFSETQ. Trimming left V 3 bases short and J 5 bases short, with 14 bases between. This clonotype was seen ten or more times. TCRdb re-analysed the 5' RACE reads in MiXCR, keeping a single row per CDR3 protein. The data contain around 30,000 distinct CDR3 sequences, roughly 5% of them singletons. The TCR sequence derives from an adult who was a healthcare worker with PCR-confirmed SARS-CoV-2 infection or an uninfected control (not recorded which). The chain joins TRBV5-1 to TRBJ1-1; weak D call: TRBD1 (5 bases). The sequenced sample was whole blood. The CDR3: CASSYRQSGTEAFF. The CDR3 bases are TGCGCCAGCAGCTACCGACAGTCAGGTACTGAAGCTTTCTTT. The full variable domain, rest sourced from reference TRBV5-1 and TRBJ1-1, is KAGVTQTPRYLIKTRGQQVTLSCSPISGHRSVSWYQQTPGQGLQFLFEYFSETQRNKGNFPGRFSGRQFSNSRSEMNVSTLELGDSALYLCASSYRQSGTEAFFGQGTRLTVV.